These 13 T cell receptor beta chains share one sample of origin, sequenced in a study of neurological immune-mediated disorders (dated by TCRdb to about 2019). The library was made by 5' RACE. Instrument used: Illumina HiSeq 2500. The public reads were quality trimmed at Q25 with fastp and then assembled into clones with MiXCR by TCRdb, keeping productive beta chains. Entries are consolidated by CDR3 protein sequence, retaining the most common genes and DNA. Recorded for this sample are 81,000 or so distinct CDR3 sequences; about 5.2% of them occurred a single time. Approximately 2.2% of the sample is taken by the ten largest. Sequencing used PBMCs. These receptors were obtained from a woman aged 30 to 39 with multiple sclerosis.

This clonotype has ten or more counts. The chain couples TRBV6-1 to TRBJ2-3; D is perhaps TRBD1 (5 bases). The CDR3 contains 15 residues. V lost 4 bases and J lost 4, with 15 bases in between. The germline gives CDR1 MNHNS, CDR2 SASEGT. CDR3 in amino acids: CASSVGGWGADTQYF. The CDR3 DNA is TGTGCCAGCAGTGTCGGCGGATGGGGCGCAGATACGCAGTATTTT.

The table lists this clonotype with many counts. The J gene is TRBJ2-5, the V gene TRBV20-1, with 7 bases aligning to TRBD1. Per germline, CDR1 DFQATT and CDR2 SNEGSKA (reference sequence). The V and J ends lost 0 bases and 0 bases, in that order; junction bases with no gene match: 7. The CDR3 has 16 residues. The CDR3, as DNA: TGCAGTGCTAGAGATCTCGCCAGGGGGTACCAAGAGACCCAGTACTTC. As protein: CSARDLARGYQETQYF.

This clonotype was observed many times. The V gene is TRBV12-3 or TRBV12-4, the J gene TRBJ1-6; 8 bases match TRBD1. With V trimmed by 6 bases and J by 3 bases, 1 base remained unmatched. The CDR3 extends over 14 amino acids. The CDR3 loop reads CASSTGGYNSPLHF. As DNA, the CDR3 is TGTGCCAGCAGCACAGGGGGCTATAATTCACCCCTCCACTTT.

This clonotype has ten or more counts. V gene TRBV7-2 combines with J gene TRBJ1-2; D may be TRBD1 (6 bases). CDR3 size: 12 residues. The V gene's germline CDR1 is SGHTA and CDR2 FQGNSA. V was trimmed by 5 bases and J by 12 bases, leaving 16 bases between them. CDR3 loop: CASSPYQGYHTF. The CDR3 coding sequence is TGTGCCAGCAGCCCCTATCAGGGGTACCACACCTTC.

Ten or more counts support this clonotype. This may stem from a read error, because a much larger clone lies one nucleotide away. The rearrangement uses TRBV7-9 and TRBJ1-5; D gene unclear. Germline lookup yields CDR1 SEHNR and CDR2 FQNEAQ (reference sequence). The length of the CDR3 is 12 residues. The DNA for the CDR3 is TGTGACAGCAGCTTATCGGGGAAGCCCCAGCATTTT. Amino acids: CDSSLSGKPQHF.

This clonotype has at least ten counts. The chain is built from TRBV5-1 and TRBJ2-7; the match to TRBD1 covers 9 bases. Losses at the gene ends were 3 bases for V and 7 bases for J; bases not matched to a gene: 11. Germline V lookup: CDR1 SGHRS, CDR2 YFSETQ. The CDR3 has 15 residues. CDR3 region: CASSSGQGNEEEQYF. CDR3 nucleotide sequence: TGCGCCAGCAGCTCGGGACAGGGCAACGAGGAAGAGCAGTACTTC.

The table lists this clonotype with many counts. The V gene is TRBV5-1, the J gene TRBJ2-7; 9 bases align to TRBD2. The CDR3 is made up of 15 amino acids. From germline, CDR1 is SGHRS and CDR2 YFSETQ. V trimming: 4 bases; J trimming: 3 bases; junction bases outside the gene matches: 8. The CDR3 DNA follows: TGCGCCAGCAGCACCCGACTAGCGGTCCACTACGAGCAGTACTTC. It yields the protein CASSTRLAVHYEQYF.

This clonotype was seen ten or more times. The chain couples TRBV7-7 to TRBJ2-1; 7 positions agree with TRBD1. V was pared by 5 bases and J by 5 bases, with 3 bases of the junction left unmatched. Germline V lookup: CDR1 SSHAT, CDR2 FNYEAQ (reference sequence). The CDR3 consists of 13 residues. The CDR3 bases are TGTGCCAGCAGCCGGGACAGAGACAATGAGCAGTTCTTC. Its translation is CASSRDRDNEQFF.

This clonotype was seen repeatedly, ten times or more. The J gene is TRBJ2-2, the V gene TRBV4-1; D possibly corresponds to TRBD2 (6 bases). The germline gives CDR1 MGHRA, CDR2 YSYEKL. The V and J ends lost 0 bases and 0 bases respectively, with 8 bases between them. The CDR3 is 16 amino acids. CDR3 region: CASSQDPGANTGELFF. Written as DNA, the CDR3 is TGCGCCAGCAGCCAAGACCCGGGGGCGAACACCGGGGAGCTGTTTTTT.

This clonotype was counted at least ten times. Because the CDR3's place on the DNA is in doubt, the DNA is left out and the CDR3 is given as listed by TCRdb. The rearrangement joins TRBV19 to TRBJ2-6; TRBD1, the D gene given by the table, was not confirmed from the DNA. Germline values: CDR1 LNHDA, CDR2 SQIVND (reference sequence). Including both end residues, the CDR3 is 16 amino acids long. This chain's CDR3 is CASSGQALSGANVLTF.

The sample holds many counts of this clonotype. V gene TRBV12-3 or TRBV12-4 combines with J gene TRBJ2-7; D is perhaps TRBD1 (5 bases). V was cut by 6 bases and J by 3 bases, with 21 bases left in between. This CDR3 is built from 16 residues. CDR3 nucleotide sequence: TGTGCCAGCAGCCCCACGGCGACAGCGACGGTCTACGAGCAGTACTTC. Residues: CASSPTATATVYEQYF.

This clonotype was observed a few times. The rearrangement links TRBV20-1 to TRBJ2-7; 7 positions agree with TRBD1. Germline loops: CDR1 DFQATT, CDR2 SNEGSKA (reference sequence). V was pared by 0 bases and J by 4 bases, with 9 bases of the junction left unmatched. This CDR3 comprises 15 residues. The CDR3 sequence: CSARDSVGGQYEQYF. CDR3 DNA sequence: TGCAGTGCTAGAGATTCAGTAGGGGGACAGTACGAGCAGTACTTC.

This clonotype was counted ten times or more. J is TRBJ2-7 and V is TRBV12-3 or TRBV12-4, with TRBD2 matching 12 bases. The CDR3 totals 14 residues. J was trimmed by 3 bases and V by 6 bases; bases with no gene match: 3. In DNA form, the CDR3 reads TGTGCCAGCAGGAAGACTAGCGGGAGCTACGAGCAGTACTTC. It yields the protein CASRKTSGSYEQYF.